Listed below are T cell receptor beta chains from one sample, sequenced in a study of shared clonotypes between healthy human individuals. Profiled with immunoSEQ multiplex PCR; TCRdb holds only in-frame clones, not every one. This sample has around 1.4 million clones, with about 98.5% found just once. The source material was naive CD4+ T cells sorted from blood. The receptor set was obtained from a man aged 25 to 45 in good health. CDR3s include the opening cysteine and the closing phenylalanine or tryptophan. A D gene is named only where the DNA matches it firmly. Clone size is stated in some rows and not others, as once, few, many or a class when expanded.

abundance: .
j_gene: TRBJ2-1
v_gene: TRBV4-1
d_gene: TRBD2
CDR3nt: TGCGCCAGCAGCCAAATCGGGAGGAGGTACTACAATGAGCAGTTCTTC
CDR3aa: CASSQIGRRYYNEQFF

abundance: .
j_gene: TRBJ1-4
v_gene: TRBV10-3
d_gene: TRBD1
CDR3nt: TGTGCCATCAGGGAGGGGGCAGTGGAAAAACTGTTTTTT
CDR3aa: CAIREGAVEKLFF

abundance: .
j_gene: TRBJ2-5
v_gene: TRBV2
d_gene: TRBD2
CDR3nt: TGTGCCAGCAATAGACTAGCGGGTACAGAGACCCAGTACTTC
CDR3aa: CASNRLAGTETQYF

abundance: once
j_gene: TRBJ1-1
v_gene: TRBV30
d_gene: TRBD1
CDR3nt: TGTGCCTTCGGGACAGGTATAATTGAAGCTTTCTTT
CDR3aa: CAFGTGIIEAFF

abundance: .
j_gene: TRBJ1-2
v_gene: TRBV29-1
d_gene: .
CDR3nt: TGCAGCGTACGCCAGGCGGGGTATGGCTACACCTTC
CDR3aa: CSVRQAGYGYTF

abundance: .
j_gene: TRBJ2-5
v_gene: TRBV21-1
d_gene: .
CDR3nt: TGTGCCAGCAGCAAAGTTCCACCTCTCATCGGGGGGGCGCGGGAGACCCAGTACTTC
CDR3aa: CASSKVPPLIGGARETQYF

abundance: .
j_gene: TRBJ1-2
v_gene: TRBV28
d_gene: .
CDR3nt: TGTGCCAGCCGTCCGGGGTTCAACTATGGCTACACCTTC
CDR3aa: CASRPGFNYGYTF

abundance: .
j_gene: TRBJ1-4
v_gene: TRBV4-1
d_gene: TRBD1
CDR3nt: TGCGCCAGCAGCCGGTCGGAAGCAGGGGGGAATGAAAAACTGTTTTTT
CDR3aa: CASSRSEAGGNEKLFF

abundance: .
j_gene: TRBJ2-1
v_gene: TRBV19
d_gene: TRBD2
CDR3nt: TGTGCCAGTAGTAGCGGAATTACTAGCGGGATTGGCAATGAGCAGTTCTTC
CDR3aa: CASSSGITSGIGNEQFF

abundance: .
j_gene: TRBJ2-4
v_gene: TRBV4-3
d_gene: .
CDR3nt: TGCGCCAGCAGCCTAGAACGAGAGGACATTCAGTACTTC
CDR3aa: CASSLEREDIQYF

abundance: .
j_gene: TRBJ2-7
v_gene: TRBV11-2
d_gene: TRBD2
CDR3nt: TGTGCCAGCAGCTTAGAACTAGCGGCGTCCTTAAGCTCCTACGAGCAGTACTTC
CDR3aa: CASSLELAASLSSYEQYF

abundance: .
j_gene: TRBJ2-3
v_gene: TRBV7-2
d_gene: TRBD2
CDR3nt: TGTGCCAGCAGCTTAAATTCACTAGCGGGGCAAGATACGCAGTATTTT
CDR3aa: CASSLNSLAGQDTQYF

abundance: once
j_gene: TRBJ1-1
v_gene: TRBV19
d_gene: .
CDR3nt: TGTGCCAGTAACATAGACACTTATCACACTGAAGCTTTCTTT
CDR3aa: CASNIDTYHTEAFF

abundance: .
j_gene: TRBJ1-2
v_gene: TRBV20-1
d_gene: .
CDR3nt: TGCAGTGGCGACACTGATGGCTACACCTTC
CDR3aa: CSGDTDGYTF

abundance: .
j_gene: TRBJ1-3
v_gene: TRBV2
d_gene: .
CDR3nt: TGTGCCAGCAGTGAAGTCAGGGCCTCTGGAAACACCATATATTTT
CDR3aa: CASSEVRASGNTIYF